A single sample gave rise to the 32 T cell receptor beta chains below, sequenced in a study of metastatic and nonmetastatic thyroid tumors. TCRdb re-called clones from the PCR reads using MiXCR. The data show approximately 60,000 clones, with 25% to 35% seen just once and more than 15% held by the top ten. Ahead of thyroid surgery, no patient had received treatment of any kind. Sample: blood. The receptors were sampled from a female donor with papillary thyroid cancer or a benign thyroid nodule (not recorded which). Some clones in this sample may be carry-over from other donors' samples.

The chain joins TRBV20-1 to TRBJ2-7, with a weak D call TRBD1 (5 bases). This CDR3 region has 15 residues. V dropped 0 bases and J dropped 3 bases, with 15 bases sitting between them. Germline values: CDR1 DFQATT, CDR2 SNEGSKA (reference sequence). CDR3 DNA: TGCAGTGCTAGAGATCTAGGTAAAGGGGACTACGAGCAGTACTTC. As protein: CSARDLGKGDYEQYF.

This clone is deemed medium-sized. The chain employs TRBV6-2 or TRBV6-3 and TRBJ1-1; D gene ambiguous. This CDR3 is 15 amino acids long. Germline CDR1 and CDR2: MNHEY and SVGEGT. V gave up 4 bases and J gave up 1 base, with 13 bases separating them. The CDR3 DNA is TGTGCCAGCAGTTCAATGCCATTTTCGAACACTGAAGCTTTCTTT. Translation gives CASSSMPFSNTEAFF.

This clone was seen a few times. The chain links TRBV11-1 to TRBJ2-2; 11 bases align to TRBD1. This CDR3 region has 15 residues. The V and J ends lost 8 bases and 3 bases, in that order; junction bases with no gene match: 5. Germline CDR1 and CDR2: SGHAT and FQDESV (reference sequence). The CDR3 is CASGPGQGDTGELFF. DNA of the CDR3: TGTGCCAGCGGTCCGGGACAGGGGGACACCGGGGAGCTGTTTTTT.

V usage is TRBV3-1 and J usage is TRBJ1-2, with no clear D. The V end lost 0 bases, the J end lost 7 bases, and 6 bases lay between the germline ends. This CDR3 has 12 residues. Germline CDR1 LGHDT, CDR2 YNNKEL (reference sequence). CDR3 DNA sequence: TGTGCCAGCAGCCAAGAAATGGGTGGCTACACCTTC. Amino acids: CASSQEMGGYTF.

This clone rates as medium-sized. V and J are TRBV12-3 or TRBV12-4 and TRBJ2-2; D is unclear. This CDR3 region has 15 residues. Trimming left V 6 bases short and J 4 bases short, with 15 bases between. The CDR3 DNA reads as TGTGCCAGCAGCCCGGACGCCCCGGGCACCGGGGAGCTGTTTTTT. Its protein product is CASSPDAPGTGELFF.

Only a few counts were recorded for this clone. This chain joins TRBV6-4 and TRBJ2-1; D remains unclear. V lost 5 bases to trimming and J lost 5 bases, with 10 bases between them. Germline-derived CDR1 and CDR2 are MRHNA and SNTAGT. The CDR3 spans 13 residues. CDR3 in amino acids: CASSKTWDNEQFF. The CDR3 DNA follows: TGTGCCAGCAGTAAGACGTGGGACAATGAGCAGTTCTTC.

The chain couples TRBV7-9 to TRBJ2-1, with D tentatively TRBD2 (5 bases). The CDR3 spans 12 residues. Germline V gene data show CDR1 as SEHNR and CDR2 as FQNEAQ (reference sequence). V was clipped by 11 bases and J by 2 bases, with 10 bases between them. The CDR3 bases are TGTGCCGGCGGGCAGACCTACAATGAGCAGTTCTTC. Its translation is CAGGQTYNEQFF. Filled out from reference TRBV7-9 and TRBJ2-1, the complete variable domain reads DTGVSQNPRHKITKRGQNVTFRCDPISEHNRLYWYRQTLGQGPEFLTYFQNEAQLEKSRLLSDRFSAERPKGSFSTLEIQRTEQGDSAMYLCAGGQTYNEQFFGPGTRLTVL.

The CDR3 loop reads CASSLDATGRSGGYTF. The CDR3 nucleotides read TGTGCCAGCAGCTTAGATGCCACAGGGAGGTCAGGTGGCTACACCTTC. The chain couples TRBV11-2 to TRBJ1-2; tentative D call: TRBD1 (6 bases). Germline CDR1 reads SGHAT; CDR2 reads FQNNGV. V shed 0 bases and J shed 7 bases, with 18 bases lying between them. CDR3 size: 16 residues.

This clone appeared a few times. This chain connects TRBV20-1 to TRBJ1-2; D is uncertain. The CDR3 runs to 12 residues. Trimming left V 5 bases short and J 4 bases short, with 11 bases between. From germline, CDR1 is DFQATT and CDR2 SNEGSKA (reference sequence). CDR3 loop: CSAPRVSYGYTF. The CDR3 coding sequence is TGCAGTGCTCCCCGGGTTAGCTATGGCTACACCTTC.

The sample holds a few counts of this clone. One end of the junction does not line up with germline, which may come from a read error. The chain joins TRBV6-5 to TRBJ2-1; D not resolved. Germline V gene lookup returns CDR1 MNHEY and CDR2 SVGAGI. There are 13 residues in the CDR3. CDR3 DNA: TGTGCCAGCAGTGACTCGGTAGAGTGGGAGCAGTTCTTC. Amino acid sequence: CASSDSVEWEQFF.

This clone turned up a few times. The chain is built from TRBV6-2 or TRBV6-3 and TRBJ2-2, with 7 bases fitting TRBD1. The CDR3 is made up of 18 amino acids. The germline V gene encodes CDR1 MNHEY and CDR2 SVGEGT. After removal of 5 bases from V and 4 bases from J, the junction contained 16 bases not matched to a gene. The DNA of the CDR3 is TGTGCCAGCAGTCCCGCGACGACCGGTACAGGGGTCACCGGGGAGCTGTTTTTT. This translates into CASSPATTGTGVTGELFF.

The CDR3 protein is CASSSYRGTNGELFF. For the CDR3, the DNA is TGTGCCAGCAGCTCCTACAGGGGGACTAACGGGGAGCTGTTTTTT. The chain combines TRBV7-8 with TRBJ2-2, with D maybe TRBD1 (8 bases). The V gene lost 4 bases and the J gene lost 7 bases, with 16 bases spanning the gap. Germline V gene lookup returns CDR1 SGHVS and CDR2 FQNEAQ. There are 15 residues in the CDR3.

This clone appeared many times. The chain uses TRBV4-3 and TRBJ1-4, with D possibly being TRBD1 (6 bases). The ends were cut back, 4 bases at V and 0 bases at J, with 18 bases in the middle. Germline V lookup: CDR1 LGHNA, CDR2 YSLEER. The length of the CDR3 is 18 residues. In DNA, the CDR3 is TGCGCCAGCAGCCGGGTGGAAGTGCGGACAGCAACTAATGAAAAACTGTTTTTT. Its protein is CASSRVEVRTATNEKLFF.

This clone was counted once. The chain has TRBV5-1 and TRBJ2-2; 8 nucleotides match TRBD1. V lost 4 bases, J lost 2 bases, and 7 bases stayed unmatched. This CDR3 comprises 16 residues. Germline lookup yields CDR1 SGHRS and CDR2 YFSETQ. The CDR3 loop reads CASSPMTGVNTGELFF. In DNA form, the CDR3 reads TGCGCCAGCAGCCCCATGACAGGGGTCAACACCGGGGAGCTGTTTTTT.

The rearrangement links TRBV12-3 or TRBV12-4 to TRBJ1-1, with D unresolved. The CDR3 has 15 residues. The V end was cut by 6 bases, the J end by 7 bases, with 21 bases between. Written as DNA, the CDR3 is TGTGCCAGCAGCCCCGGTGGCAGTCCGGGAAGTGAAGCTTTCTTT. Translated: CASSPGGSPGSEAFF.

This clone has more than one count but fewer than ten. The chain links TRBV12-3 or TRBV12-4 to TRBJ2-7; D possibly corresponds to TRBD2 (6 bases). The V gene lost 6 bases and the J gene lost 5 bases, with 20 bases spanning the gap. This CDR3 contains 15 residues. CDR3 DNA: TGTGCCAGCAGCCTTGCAGGAGGGCCCCTCCACGAGCAGTACTTC. It encodes CASSLAGGPLHEQYF.

This clone has more than one count but fewer than ten. The chain recombines TRBV20-1 with TRBJ1-5; D is unclear. This CDR3 contains 12 residues. Trimming took off 1 base at V and 10 bases at J, with 11 bases between the two ends. Germline V gene lookup returns CDR1 DFQATT and CDR2 SNEGSKA (reference sequence). CDR3 coding DNA: TGCAGTGCTAGAGTAGGCAACTCTCCCCAGCATTTT. Translating it yields CSARVGNSPQHF.

This clone was counted only a few times. This chain connects TRBV4-2 to TRBJ2-2, with TRBD1 matching 8 bases. The junction had 7 bases not matched to a gene; V was cut back by 0 bases and J by 7 bases. The V gene's germline CDR1 is LGHNA and CDR2 YNFKEQ. The CDR3 extends over 16 amino acids. CDR3 loop: CASSQEGQGGRGELFF. The CDR3 DNA follows: TGTGCCAGCAGCCAAGAAGGACAGGGTGGTCGCGGGGAGCTGTTTTTT.

The rearrangement joins TRBV20-1 to TRBJ2-3; 7 nucleotides match TRBD1. Trimming removed 1 base from V and 4 bases from J; junction bases left unmatched: 11. Germline values: CDR1 DFQATT, CDR2 SNEGSKA (reference sequence). The CDR3 consists of 16 residues. The CDR3 region is CSARGGSTGVADTQYF. The CDR3 nucleotides read TGCAGTGCTAGAGGGGGGTCAACAGGGGTGGCAGATACGCAGTATTTT.

This chain joins TRBV20-1 and TRBJ2-5; 8 bases are a match to TRBD2. Trimming took 6 bases from V and 4 from J; bases not matched to a gene: 7. The germline V gene encodes CDR1 DFQATT and CDR2 SNEGSKA (reference sequence). The CDR3 covers 13 residues. The CDR3 loop is CSAAGSGRETQYF. The CDR3 DNA reads TGCAGTGCCGCGGGGAGCGGGAGAGAGACCCAGTACTTC.

Within the sample, this clone is medium-sized (0.01 to 0.1%). The chain links TRBV6-1 to TRBJ1-1; no firm D call. Germline CDR1 MNHNS, CDR2 SASEGT. V was clipped by 5 bases and J by 5 bases, with 15 bases between them. CDR3 size: 14 residues. Written as DNA, the CDR3 is TGTGCCAGCAGTATCGTGAAAGTTGGTACTGAAGCTTTCTTT. The encoded protein is CASSIVKVGTEAFF.

Details on this clone: The junction does not match germline at one end; this may be a read error. This chain connects TRBV7-7 to TRBJ2-1, with TRBD2 matching 8 bases. Germline CDR1 reads SSHAT; CDR2 reads FNYEAQ (reference sequence). The CDR3 extends over 15 amino acids. CDR3 sequence (DNA): TGTGCTAGCAGCTCGGCGAGCGGGAGTCTCAATGAGCAGTTCTTC. This encodes CASSSASGSLNEQFF.

This sequence joins TRBV4-2 and TRBJ2-7, with 8 bases fitting TRBD1. Germline CDR1 is LGHNA and CDR2 is YNFKEQ. With V trimmed by 3 bases and J by 4 bases, 5 bases remained unmatched. This CDR3 comprises 14 residues. Here the CDR3 DNA reads TGTGCCAGCAGCCAGGGACAGGACTCATACGAGCAGTACTTC. Protein product: CASSQGQDSYEQYF.

The chain is built from TRBV11-3 and TRBJ2-7; 12 bases match TRBD2. The germline V gene encodes CDR1 SGHNT and CDR2 YENEEA. The J segment lost 6 bases and the V segment lost 5 bases, leaving 5 bases of the junction unmatched. The CDR3 is 14 residues long. The CDR3 DNA reads as TGTGCCAGCAGCCGACTAGCGGGAGCTTTCGAGCAGTACTTC. Translating gives CASSRLAGAFEQYF. Looking up the rest from reference TRBV11-3 and TRBJ2-7 gives the full variable domain: EAGVVQSPRYKIIEKKQPVAFWCNPISGHNTLYWYLQNLGQGPELLIRYENEEAVDDSQLPKDRFSAERLKGVDSTLKIQPAELGDSAVYLCASSRLAGAFEQYFGPGTRLTVT.

Details on this clone: One end of the junction varies from germline; a read error may be responsible. The V call is TRBV20-1, the J call TRBJ2-3, with TRBD2 matching 9 bases. The V gene's germline CDR1 is DFQATT and CDR2 SNEGSKA (reference sequence). The CDR3 spans 13 residues. CDR3 coding DNA: TGCATTGCTGCGGGAGGGCCAGGTGATACGCAGTATTTT. Amino acid sequence: CIAAGGPGDTQYF.

This rearrangement joins TRBV9 to TRBJ2-7, with TRBD1 identical over 7 bases. Germline CDR1 reads SGDLS; CDR2 reads YYNGEE. Unmatched junction bases numbered 10, after V lost 5 bases and J lost 2 bases. The CDR3 extends over 15 amino acids. The CDR3 bases are TGTGCCAGCAGGCTAGGGGGACAGTCCCCCTACGAGCAGTACTTC. It translates to CASRLGGQSPYEQYF.

This clone was observed a few times. The chain recombines TRBV6-1 with TRBJ2-3; 7 bases match TRBD2. Germline V CDR1 and CDR2: MNHNS, SASEGT. The CDR3 runs 16 residues. V dropped 1 base and J dropped 2; count of bases not matched to a gene: 6. The CDR3 DNA follows: TGTGCCAGCAGTGAAGGAGGGCGGGGGAACACAGATACGCAGTATTTT. Protein: CASSEGGRGNTDTQYF.

This clone has a count of ten or more. The V and J genes are TRBV19 and TRBJ1-4; maybe TRBD1 (5 bases). V dropped 5 bases and J dropped 7 bases, with 17 bases sitting between them. This CDR3 comprises 15 residues. CDR1 LNHDA and CDR2 SQIVND come from the germline V gene (reference sequence). This CDR3 reads CASSPQSGRGEKLFF. The CDR3 DNA reads as TGTGCCAGTAGTCCCCAGTCAGGGCGGGGTGAAAAACTGTTTTTT.

By share, this clone ranks as medium-sized. The chain recombines TRBV19 with TRBJ2-7, with TRBD1 matching over 10 bases. The V and J ends lost 6 bases and 2 bases, in that order; junction bases with no gene match: 4. CDR3 length: 14 residues. Per germline, CDR1 LNHDA and CDR2 SQIVND (reference sequence). CDR3 nucleotides: TGTGCCAGTAGCCGCGGACAGGGGGCCTACGAGCAGTACTTC. Protein sequence: CASSRGQGAYEQYF.

The table lists this clone with a count of one. The V call is TRBV20-1, the J call TRBJ2-1; the D gene is possibly TRBD2 (5 bases). The V gene lost 6 bases and the J gene lost 9 bases, with 15 bases spanning the gap. CDR3 length equals 12 residues. CDR1 is DFQATT and CDR2 is SNEGSKA in the germline V gene (reference sequence). In DNA, the CDR3 is TGCAGTGCCAATCGTAACGGGGTTGAGCAGTTCTTC. It yields the protein CSANRNGVEQFF.

This clone was seen ten or more times. The chain carries TRBV2 and TRBJ2-1; 9 bases match TRBD2. Germline lookup yields CDR1 SNHLY and CDR2 FYNNEI. The V and J ends lost 8 bases and 4 bases, in that order; junction bases with no gene match: 9. The CDR3 spans 15 residues. The CDR3 here is CASRARLAGYNEQFF. The DNA of the CDR3 is TGTGCCAGCCGAGCTAGGCTAGCGGGGTACAATGAGCAGTTCTTC.

This clone is labeled medium-sized. The chain joins TRBV6-1 to TRBJ1-6; no clear D. Germline lookup yields CDR1 MNHNS and CDR2 SASEGT. The CDR3 has 13 amino acids. Trimming took 6 bases from V and 8 from J, leaving 11 bases between them. CDR3 amino acids: CASRESIDSPLHF. In DNA, the CDR3 is TGTGCCAGCAGGGAGAGTATTGATTCACCCCTCCACTTT.